Included here is one T cell receptor (beta chain) sequence, with context. These data originate in a study of CD8 T cells in Susac syndrome. CD8+ and CD4+ T cells taken from blood had their TCR beta sequenced. The multiple sclerosis controls comprised treatment-naive patients whose relapsing-remitting disease was stable or active. The RNA input was roughly 0.45 to 1 ug, and it was reverse transcribed with random hexamers. A multiplex approach, immunoSEQ multiplex PCR, amplified TCR beta CDR3 across 54 Vbeta and 13 Jbeta. TCRdb redid the calling of the immunoSEQ multiplex PCR reads with MiXCR, one entry per CDR3 protein. Here the sample spans some 65,000 distinct CDR3 sequences, roughly 94% being singletons. The CDR3 has 13 amino acids. CDR1 MNHEY and CDR2 SMNVEV come from the germline V gene (reference sequence). V shed 5 bases and J shed 1 base, with 8 bases lying between them.

Source material: CD8+ T cells from PBMCs. The V and J genes are TRBV27 and TRBJ2-5; D perhaps matches TRBD2 (5 bases). The source of this sequence is a human donor with multiple sclerosis. The DNA of the CDR3 is TGTGCCAGCAGTCCCCGGGGCCAAGAGACCCAGTACTTC. Its protein product is CASSPRGQETQYF.